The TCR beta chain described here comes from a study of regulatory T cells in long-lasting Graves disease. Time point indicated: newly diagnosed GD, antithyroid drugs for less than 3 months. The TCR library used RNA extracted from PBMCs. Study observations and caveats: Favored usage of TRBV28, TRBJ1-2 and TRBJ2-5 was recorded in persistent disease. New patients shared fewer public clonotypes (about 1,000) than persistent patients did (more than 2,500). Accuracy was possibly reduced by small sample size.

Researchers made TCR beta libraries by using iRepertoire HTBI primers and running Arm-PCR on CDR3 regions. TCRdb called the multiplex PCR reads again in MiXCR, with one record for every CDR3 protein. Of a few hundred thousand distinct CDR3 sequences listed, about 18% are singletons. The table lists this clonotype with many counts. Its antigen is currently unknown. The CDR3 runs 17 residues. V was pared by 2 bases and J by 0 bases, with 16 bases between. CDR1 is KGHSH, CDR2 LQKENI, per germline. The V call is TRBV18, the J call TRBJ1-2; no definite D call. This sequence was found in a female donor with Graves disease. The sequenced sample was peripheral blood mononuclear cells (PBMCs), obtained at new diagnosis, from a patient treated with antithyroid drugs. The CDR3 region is CASSPSSILLTNYGYTF. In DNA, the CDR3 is TGTGCCAGCTCACCATCTAGCATTTTATTGACTAACTATGGCTACACCTTC.